One T cell receptor (beta chain) is described in this entry. Authors' data handling: Amplification of reference gene primers provided the estimated nucleated cell counts. The protocol was immunoSEQ multiplex PCR, while the TCRdb copy is restricted to in-frame clones and leaves out a portion. Clone size and V and J calls were adopted from that table, with D and trimming inferred from the DNA. The data contain some 250,000 clones, around 85% of them singletons. This sample is part of a study of blood T cell repertoires in COVID-19. Across the whole study: Samples of COVID-19 (acute and convalescent) were obtained from the United States, Italy and Spain. PBMCs, B-cell-depleted T cells, or T cells provided the cDNA or gDNA that made up the material.

The CDR3 is 14 residues long. Germline CDR1 is SNHLY and CDR2 is FYNNEI. V lost 2 bases and J lost 1, with 6 bases in between. The chain is built from TRBV2 and TRBJ1-3, with D perhaps TRBD1 (6 bases). The receptor comes from a woman in her 30s who had recovered from COVID-19. The sequenced sample was peripheral blood. The CDR3 loop is CASSEQGSGNTIYF. The CDR3, as DNA: TGTGCCAGCAGTGAACAGGGGTCTGGAAACACCATATATTTT.